Described below is a single TCR beta chain sequence and its context. Antigen unknown. The source of the sample is a study of post-analysis software for immune sequencing data. TCR beta libraries were prepared from cDNA with unique molecular identifiers. TCRdb passed the PCR reads through MiXCR, listing each CDR3 protein once. This table has roughly 580,000 distinct CDR3 sequences, about 44% appearing once. V dropped 1 base and J dropped 2 bases, with 12 bases sitting between them. The CDR3 runs to 15 residues. CDR1 is KGHSH and CDR2 is LQKENI in the germline V gene. General study findings and limits: A handful of TRBV segments, including TRBV5-6, TRBV5-1 and TRBV20-1, were more frequent in patients than controls. Multiple sclerosis was associated with a significant reduction in normalized Chao1 diversity relative to controls.

This receptor was identified in a girl under 18 with multiple sclerosis. Sequencing was done on a sample of blood. The V and J genes are TRBV18 and TRBJ2-7, with D possibly TRBD2 on 5 matching bases. In DNA form, the CDR3 reads TGTGCCAGCTCACCACTTCCGAGGGCGCCCTACGAGCAGTACTTC. It encodes CASSPLPRAPYEQYF. Full variable domain (outside the CDR3, taken from reference TRBV18 and TRBJ2-7): NAGVMQNPRHLVRRRGQEARLRCSPMKGHSHVYWYRQLPEEGLKFMVYLQKENIIDESGMPKERFSAEFPKEGPSILRIQQVVRGDSAAYFCASSPLPRAPYEQYFGPGTRLTVT.